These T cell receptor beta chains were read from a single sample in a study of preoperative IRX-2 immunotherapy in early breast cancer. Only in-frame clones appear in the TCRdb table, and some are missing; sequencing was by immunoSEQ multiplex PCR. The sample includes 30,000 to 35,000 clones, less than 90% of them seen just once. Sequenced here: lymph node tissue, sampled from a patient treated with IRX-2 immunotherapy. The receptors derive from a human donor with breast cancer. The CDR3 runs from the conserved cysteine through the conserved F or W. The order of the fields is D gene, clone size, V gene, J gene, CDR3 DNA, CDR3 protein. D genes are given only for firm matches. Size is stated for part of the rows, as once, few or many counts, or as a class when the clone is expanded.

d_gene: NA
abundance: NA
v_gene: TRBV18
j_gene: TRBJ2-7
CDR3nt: TGTGCCAGCTCACACTCGACGGGACAAACGTACTTC
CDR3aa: CASSHSTGQTYF

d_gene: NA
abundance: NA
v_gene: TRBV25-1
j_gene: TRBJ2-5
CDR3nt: TGTGCCAGCAGTGAAGGACGCCTTTTACCCGAGACCCAGTACTTC
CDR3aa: CASSEGRLLPETQYF

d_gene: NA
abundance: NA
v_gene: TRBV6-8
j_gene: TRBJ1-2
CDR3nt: TGTGCCAGCAGTTACGACAAGTACAACTATGGCTACACCTTC
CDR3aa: CASSYDKYNYGYTF

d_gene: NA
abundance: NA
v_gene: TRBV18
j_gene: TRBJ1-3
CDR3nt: TGTGCCAGCTCCCCGAGCGGCCCGAGGGACACCATATATTTT
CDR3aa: CASSPSGPRDTIYF

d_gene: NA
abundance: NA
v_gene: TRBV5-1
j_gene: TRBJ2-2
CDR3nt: TGCGCCAGCAGCAGCATTCCTAGCACCGGGGAGCTGTTTTTT
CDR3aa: CASSSIPSTGELFF

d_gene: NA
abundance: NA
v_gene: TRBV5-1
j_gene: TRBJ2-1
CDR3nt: TGCGCCAGCAGTACCGAGGGGGGGTCCTACAATGAGCAGTTCTTC
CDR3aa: CASSTEGGSYNEQFF

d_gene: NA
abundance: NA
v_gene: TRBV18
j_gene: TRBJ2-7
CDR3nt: TGTGCCAGCTCACCACCGGGCAGTAACGAGCAGTACTTC
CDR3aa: CASSPPGSNEQYF

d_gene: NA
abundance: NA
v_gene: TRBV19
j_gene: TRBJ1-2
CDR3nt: TGTGCCAGTAGTTATGGGGGCAGGGTTAACTATGGCTACACCTTC
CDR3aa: CASSYGGRVNYGYTF

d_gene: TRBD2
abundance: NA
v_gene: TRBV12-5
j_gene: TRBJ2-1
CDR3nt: TGTGCTAGTGGTTTGGTAGCGGGGAGCTCCTACAATGAGCAGTTCTTC
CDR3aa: CASGLVAGSSYNEQFF

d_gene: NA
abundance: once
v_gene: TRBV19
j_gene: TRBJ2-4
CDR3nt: TGTGCCAGTAGTATCGGGGCTATTCAGTACTTC
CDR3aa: CASSIGAIQYF

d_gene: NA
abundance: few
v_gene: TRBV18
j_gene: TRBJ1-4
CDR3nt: TGTGCCAGCTCACCAAGTTGGTTGTCGGCTAATGAAAAACTGTTTTTT
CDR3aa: CASSPSWLSANEKLFF

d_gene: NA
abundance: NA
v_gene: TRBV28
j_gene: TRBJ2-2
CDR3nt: TGTGCCAGCAGTTTAAACCAGGACACCGGGGAGCTGTTTTTT
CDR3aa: CASSLNQDTGELFF

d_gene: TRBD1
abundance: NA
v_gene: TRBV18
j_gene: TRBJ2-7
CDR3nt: TGTGCCAGCTCACCCGCATGGACAGGCGAGAACGAGCAGTACTTC
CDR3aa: CASSPAWTGENEQYF

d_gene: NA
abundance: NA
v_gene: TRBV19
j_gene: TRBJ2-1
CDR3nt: TGTGCCAGTAGCCCCACCCGGATCTACAATGAGCAGTTCTTC
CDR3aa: CASSPTRIYNEQFF

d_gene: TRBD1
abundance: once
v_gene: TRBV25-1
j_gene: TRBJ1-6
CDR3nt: TGTGCCAGCAGTGACTCCACAGGGGGCGCCCATAATTCACCCCTCCACTTT
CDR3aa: CASSDSTGGAHNSPLHF

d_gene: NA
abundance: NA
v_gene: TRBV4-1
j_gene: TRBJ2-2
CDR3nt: TGCGCCAGCAGCCAAAAGACAGCGAACACCGGGGAGCTGTTTTTT
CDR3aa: CASSQKTANTGELFF

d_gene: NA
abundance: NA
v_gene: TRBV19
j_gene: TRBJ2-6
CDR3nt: TGTGCCAGTAGTATTTTAGCCGGGACGCCGAGCTCTGGGGCCAACGTCCTGACTTTC
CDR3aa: CASSILAGTPSSGANVLTF

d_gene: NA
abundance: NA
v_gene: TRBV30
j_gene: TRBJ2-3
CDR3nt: TGTGCCTGGGTACTCCATACCGACTTAGATACGCAGTATTTT
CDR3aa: CAWVLHTDLDTQYF

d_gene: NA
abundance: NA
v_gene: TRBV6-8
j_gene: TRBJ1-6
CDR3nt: TGTGCCAGCAGTTATTTGGGGATTGGGGGAGATTCACCCCTCCACTTT
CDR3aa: CASSYLGIGGDSPLHF

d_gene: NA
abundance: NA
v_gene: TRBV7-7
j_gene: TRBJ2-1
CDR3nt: TGTGCCAGCAGCCAATCGACTGCGCCGAGAAATGAGCAGTTCTTC
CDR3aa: CASSQSTAPRNEQFF

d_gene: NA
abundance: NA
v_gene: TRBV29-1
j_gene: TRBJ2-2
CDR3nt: TGCAGCGTACTGGTGAACACCGGGGAGCTGTTTTTT
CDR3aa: CSVLVNTGELFF

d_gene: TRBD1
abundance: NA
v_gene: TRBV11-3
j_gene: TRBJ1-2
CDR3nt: TGTGCCAGCAGCCTAAGGACAGGGGGCCACTATGGCTACACCTTC
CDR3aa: CASSLRTGGHYGYTF

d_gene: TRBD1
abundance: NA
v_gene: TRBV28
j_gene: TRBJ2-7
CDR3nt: TGTGCCACCAGCCTACCCGGGACAGATAGCTACGAGCAGTACTTC
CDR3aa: CATSLPGTDSYEQYF

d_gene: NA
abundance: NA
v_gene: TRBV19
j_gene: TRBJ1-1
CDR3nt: TGTGCCAGTAGTAGAGGGAGGGACACTGAAGCTTTCTTT
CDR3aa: CASSRGRDTEAFF

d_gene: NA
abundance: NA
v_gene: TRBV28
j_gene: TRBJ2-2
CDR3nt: TGTGCCAGCAGCGGCGGCCCCGCTGTTGCTACCGGGGAGCTGTTTTTT
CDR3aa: CASSGGPAVATGELFF

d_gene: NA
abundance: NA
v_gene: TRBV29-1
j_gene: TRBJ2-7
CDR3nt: TGCAGCGTCGGATCCGGGGCCATCCGGGAGCAGTACTTC
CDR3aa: CSVGSGAIREQYF

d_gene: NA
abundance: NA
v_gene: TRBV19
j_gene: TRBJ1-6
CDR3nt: TGTGCCAGTGGTCAGTCGGGCTCCTATAATTCACCCCTCCACTTT
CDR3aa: CASGQSGSYNSPLHF

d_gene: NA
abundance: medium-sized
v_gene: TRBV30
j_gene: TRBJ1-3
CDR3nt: TGTGCCTGGAGTTTGGCGGTGGTATCTGGAAACACCATATATTTT
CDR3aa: CAWSLAVVSGNTIYF

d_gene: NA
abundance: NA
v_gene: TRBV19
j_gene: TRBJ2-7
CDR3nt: TGTGCCAGTAGTATACGTAGCGGCTCCTACGAGCAGTACTTC
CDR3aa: CASSIRSGSYEQYF

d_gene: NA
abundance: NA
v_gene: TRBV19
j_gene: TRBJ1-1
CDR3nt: TGTGCCAGTCCCCCTGTCTGGGGAGGGGCTTTCTTT
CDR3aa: CASPPVWGGAFF

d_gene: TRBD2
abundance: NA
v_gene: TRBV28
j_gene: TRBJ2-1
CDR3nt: TGTGCCAGCAGTTTCCGGGGTAGCGGGAACCCCTACAATGAGCAGTTCTTC
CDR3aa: CASSFRGSGNPYNEQFF

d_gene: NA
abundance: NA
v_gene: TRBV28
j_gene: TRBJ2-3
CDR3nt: TGTGCCAGCAGTTGGCCCCAGGGTCCAGATACGCAGTATTTT
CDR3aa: CASSWPQGPDTQYF

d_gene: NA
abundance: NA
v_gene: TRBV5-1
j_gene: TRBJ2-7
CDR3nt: TGCGCCAGCAGCTTGGAGGGGGTCGGGAGGGAGCAGTACTTC
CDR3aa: CASSLEGVGREQYF

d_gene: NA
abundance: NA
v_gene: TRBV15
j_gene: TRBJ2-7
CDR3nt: TGTGCCACCAGCAGAGACAGGGGTTCCTACGAGCAGTACTTC
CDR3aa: CATSRDRGSYEQYF

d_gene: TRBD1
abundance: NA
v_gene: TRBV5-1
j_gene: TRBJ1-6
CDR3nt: TGCGCCAGCAGAGTAACAGGGGGCCGTTCACCCCTCCACTTT
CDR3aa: CASRVTGGRSPLHF

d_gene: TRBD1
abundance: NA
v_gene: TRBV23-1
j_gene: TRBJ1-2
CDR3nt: TGCGCCAGCAGTCCTACAGGGGCCGCACTCTATGGCTACACCTTC
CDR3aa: CASSPTGAALYGYTF

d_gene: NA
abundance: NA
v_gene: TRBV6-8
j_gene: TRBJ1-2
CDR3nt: TGTGCCATCAGTCATACGAGTAACAAACGCTACACCTTC
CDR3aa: CAISHTSNKRYTF

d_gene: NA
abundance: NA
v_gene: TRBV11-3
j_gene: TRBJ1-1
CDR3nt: TGTGCCAGCAGTCCCTTAGCAGGGGCCTTCAACACTGAAGCTTTCTTT
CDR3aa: CASSPLAGAFNTEAFF

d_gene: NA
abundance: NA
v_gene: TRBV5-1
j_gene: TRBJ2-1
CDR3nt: TGCGCCAGCAGCTTAGCGGCAGAGTCTTACAATGAGCAGTTCTTC
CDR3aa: CASSLAAESYNEQFF

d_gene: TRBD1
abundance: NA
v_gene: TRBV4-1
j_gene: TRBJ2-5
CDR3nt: TGCGCCAGCAGCCATCTTGAACAGGGGCCGAGAGAGACCCAGTACTTC
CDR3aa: CASSHLEQGPRETQYF

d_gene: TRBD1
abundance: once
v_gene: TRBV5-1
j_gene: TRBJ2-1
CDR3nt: TGCGCCAGCAGCTTGGCAGGACAGGACCACAATGAGCAGTTCTTC
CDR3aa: CASSLAGQDHNEQFF

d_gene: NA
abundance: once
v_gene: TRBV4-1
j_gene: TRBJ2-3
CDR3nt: TGCGCCAGCAGCCAAGAACCGATAGCGACAGATACGCAGTATTTT
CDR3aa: CASSQEPIATDTQYF

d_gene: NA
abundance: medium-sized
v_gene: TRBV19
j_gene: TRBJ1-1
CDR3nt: TGTGCCACTCGACAGGCCACGAACACTGAAGCTTTCTTT
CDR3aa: CATRQATNTEAFF

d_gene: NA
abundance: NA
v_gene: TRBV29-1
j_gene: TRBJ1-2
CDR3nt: TGCAGCGTTGAACCCGGACTCTATGGCTACACCTTC
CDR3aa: CSVEPGLYGYTF

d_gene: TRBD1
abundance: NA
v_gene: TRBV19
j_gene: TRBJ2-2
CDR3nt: TGTGCCAGTAGAGTCGGGACAGGGGGTACCGGGGAGCTGTTTTTT
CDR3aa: CASRVGTGGTGELFF

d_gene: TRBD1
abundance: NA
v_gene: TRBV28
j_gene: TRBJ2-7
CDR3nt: TGTGCCAGCAGGACAGGGAGACGCGAGCAGTACTTC
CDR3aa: CASRTGRREQYF

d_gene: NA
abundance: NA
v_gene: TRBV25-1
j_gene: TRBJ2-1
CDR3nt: TGTGCCAGCAGTTTCTGGGCGGGTGAGCAGTTCTTC
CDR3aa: CASSFWAGEQFF

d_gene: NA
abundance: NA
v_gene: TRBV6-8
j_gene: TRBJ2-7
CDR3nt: TGTGCCAGCAGCTCTCACCGGGACCCCCTCGAGCAGTACTTC
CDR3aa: CASSSHRDPLEQYF